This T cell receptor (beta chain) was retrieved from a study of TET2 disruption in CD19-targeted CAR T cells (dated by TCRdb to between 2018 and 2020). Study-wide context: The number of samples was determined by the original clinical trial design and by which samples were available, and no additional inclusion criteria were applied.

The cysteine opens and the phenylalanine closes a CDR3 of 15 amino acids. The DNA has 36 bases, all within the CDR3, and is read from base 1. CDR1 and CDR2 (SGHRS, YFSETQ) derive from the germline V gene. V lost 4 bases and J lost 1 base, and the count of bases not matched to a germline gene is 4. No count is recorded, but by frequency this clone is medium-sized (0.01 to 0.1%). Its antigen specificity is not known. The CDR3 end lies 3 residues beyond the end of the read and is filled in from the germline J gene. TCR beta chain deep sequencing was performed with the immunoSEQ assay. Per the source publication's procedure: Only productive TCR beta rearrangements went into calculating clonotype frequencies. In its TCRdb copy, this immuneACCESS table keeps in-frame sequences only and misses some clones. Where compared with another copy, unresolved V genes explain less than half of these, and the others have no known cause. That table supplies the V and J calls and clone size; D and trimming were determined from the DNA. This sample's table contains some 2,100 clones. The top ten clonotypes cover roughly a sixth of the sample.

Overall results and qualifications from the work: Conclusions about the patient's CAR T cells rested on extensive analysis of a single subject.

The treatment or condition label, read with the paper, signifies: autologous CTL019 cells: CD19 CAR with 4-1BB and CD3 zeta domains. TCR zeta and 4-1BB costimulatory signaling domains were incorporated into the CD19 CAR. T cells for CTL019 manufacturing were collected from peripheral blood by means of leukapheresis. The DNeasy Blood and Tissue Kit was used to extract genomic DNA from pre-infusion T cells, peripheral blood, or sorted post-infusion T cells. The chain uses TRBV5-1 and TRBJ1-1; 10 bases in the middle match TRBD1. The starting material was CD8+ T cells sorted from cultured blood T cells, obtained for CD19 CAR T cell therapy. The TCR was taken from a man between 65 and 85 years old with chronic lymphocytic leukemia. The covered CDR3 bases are TGCGCCAGCAGCCCGTGGACAGGGGGGAACACTGAA. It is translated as CASSPWTGGNTE. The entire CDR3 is CASSPWTGGNTEAFF.